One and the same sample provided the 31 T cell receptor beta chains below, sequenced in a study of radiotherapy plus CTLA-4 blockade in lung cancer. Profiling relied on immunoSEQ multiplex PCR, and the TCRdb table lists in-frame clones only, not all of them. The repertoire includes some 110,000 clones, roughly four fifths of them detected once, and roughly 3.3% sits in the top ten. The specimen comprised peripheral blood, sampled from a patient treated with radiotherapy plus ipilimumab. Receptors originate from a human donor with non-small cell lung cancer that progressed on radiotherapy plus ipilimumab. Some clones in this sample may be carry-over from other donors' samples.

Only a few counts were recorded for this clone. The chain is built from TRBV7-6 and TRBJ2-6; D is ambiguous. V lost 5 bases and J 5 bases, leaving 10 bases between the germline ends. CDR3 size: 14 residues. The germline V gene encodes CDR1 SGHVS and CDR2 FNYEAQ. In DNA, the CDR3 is TGTGCCAGCAGCGCAGGTTATCGGGCCAACGTCCTGACTTTC. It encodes CASSAGYRANVLTF.

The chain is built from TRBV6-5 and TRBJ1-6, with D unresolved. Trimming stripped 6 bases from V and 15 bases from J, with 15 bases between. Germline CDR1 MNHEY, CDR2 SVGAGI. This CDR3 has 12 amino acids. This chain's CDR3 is CASRAGLQLLHF. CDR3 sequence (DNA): TGTGCCAGCAGAGCCGGGCTACAGCTCCTCCACTTT.

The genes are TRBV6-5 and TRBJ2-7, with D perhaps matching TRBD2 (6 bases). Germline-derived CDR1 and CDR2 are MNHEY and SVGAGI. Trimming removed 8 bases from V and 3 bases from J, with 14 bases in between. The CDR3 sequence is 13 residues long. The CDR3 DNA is TGTGCCAGCTTAAATCAGGGAGGCTACGAGCAGTACTTC. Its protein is CASLNQGGYEQYF.

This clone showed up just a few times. The CDR3 reads CASSQGVLIYNEQFF. The CDR3 DNA sequence: TGCGCCAGCAGTCAGGGGGTATTGATTTACAATGAGCAGTTCTTC. The chain employs TRBV10-1 and TRBJ2-1; the match to TRBD1 covers 7 bases. V was pared by 5 bases and J by 4 bases, with 8 bases of the junction left unmatched. Germline values: CDR1 WNHNN, CDR2 SYGVQD (reference sequence). The CDR3 sequence is 15 residues long.

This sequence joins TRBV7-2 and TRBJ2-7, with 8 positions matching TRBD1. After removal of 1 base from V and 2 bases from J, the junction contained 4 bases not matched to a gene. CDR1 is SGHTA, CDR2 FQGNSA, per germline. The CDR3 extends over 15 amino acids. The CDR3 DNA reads TGTGCCAGCAGCTTAGGCGGCAGGGGGCCCTACGAGCAGTACTTC. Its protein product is CASSLGGRGPYEQYF. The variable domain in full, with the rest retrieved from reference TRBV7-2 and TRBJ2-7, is GAGVSQSPSNKVTEKGKDVELRCDPISGHTALYWYRQSLGQGLEFLIYFQGNSAPDKSGLPSDRFSAERTGGSVSTLTIQRTQQEDSAVYLCASSLGGRGPYEQYFGPGTRLTVT.

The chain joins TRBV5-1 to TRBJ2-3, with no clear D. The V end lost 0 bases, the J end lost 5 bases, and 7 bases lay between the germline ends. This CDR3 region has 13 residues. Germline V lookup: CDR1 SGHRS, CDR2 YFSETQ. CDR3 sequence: CASSLAFQDTQYF. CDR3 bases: TGCGCCAGCAGCTTGGCCTTTCAAGATACGCAGTATTTT.

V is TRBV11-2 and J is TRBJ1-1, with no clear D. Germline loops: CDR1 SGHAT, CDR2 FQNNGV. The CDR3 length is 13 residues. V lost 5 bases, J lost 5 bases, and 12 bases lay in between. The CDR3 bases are TGTGCCAGCAGCCTTGTGCGGGAAACTGAAGCTTTCTTT. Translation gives CASSLVRETEAFF.

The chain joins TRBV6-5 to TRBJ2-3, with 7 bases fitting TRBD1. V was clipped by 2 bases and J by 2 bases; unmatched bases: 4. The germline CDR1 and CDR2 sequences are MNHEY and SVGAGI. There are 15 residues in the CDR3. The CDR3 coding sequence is TGTGCCAGCAGTTACCGGGACAGATACACAGATACGCAGTATTTT. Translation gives CASSYRDRYTDTQYF.

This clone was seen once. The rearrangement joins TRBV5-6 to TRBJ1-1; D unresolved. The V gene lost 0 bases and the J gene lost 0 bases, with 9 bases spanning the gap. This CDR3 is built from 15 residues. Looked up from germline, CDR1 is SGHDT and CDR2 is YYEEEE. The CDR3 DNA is TGTGCCAGCAGCTTGGCGGGCGGATTGAACACTGAAGCTTTCTTT. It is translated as CASSLAGGLNTEAFF.

The CDR3 is CASSSGTREYEQYF. The CDR3 DNA reads TGCGCCAGCAGCTCAGGGACAAGGGAATACGAGCAGTACTTC. The J gene is TRBJ2-7, the V gene TRBV5-1; D possibly corresponds to TRBD1 (6 bases). This CDR3 is 14 amino acids long. The V gene's germline CDR1 is SGHRS and CDR2 YFSETQ. V was pared by 3 bases and J by 4 bases, with 14 bases between.

The CDR3 here is CASSEATDYSNQPQHF. CDR3 coding DNA: TGTGCCAGCAGTGAAGCGACGGATTATAGCAATCAGCCCCAGCATTTT. This sequence joins TRBV6-1 and TRBJ1-5, with D uncertain. The CDR3 runs 16 residues. Germline V gene sequence: CDR1 MNHNS, CDR2 SASEGT. The V and J ends lost 0 bases and 0 bases respectively, with 9 bases between them.

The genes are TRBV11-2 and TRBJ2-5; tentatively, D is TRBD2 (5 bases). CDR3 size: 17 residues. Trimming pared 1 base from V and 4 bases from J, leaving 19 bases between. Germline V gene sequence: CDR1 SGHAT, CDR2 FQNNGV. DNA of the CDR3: TGTGCCAGCAGCTTAGTTTTCAACTCACTAGGCGGAGAGACCCAGTACTTC. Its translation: CASSLVFNSLGGETQYF.

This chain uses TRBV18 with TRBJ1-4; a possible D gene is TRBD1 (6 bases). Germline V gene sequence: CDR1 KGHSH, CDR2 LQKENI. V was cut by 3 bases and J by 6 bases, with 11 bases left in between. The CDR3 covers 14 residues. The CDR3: CASSPTGADEKLFF. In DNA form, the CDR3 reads TGTGCCAGCTCACCGACAGGAGCCGATGAAAAACTGTTTTTT.

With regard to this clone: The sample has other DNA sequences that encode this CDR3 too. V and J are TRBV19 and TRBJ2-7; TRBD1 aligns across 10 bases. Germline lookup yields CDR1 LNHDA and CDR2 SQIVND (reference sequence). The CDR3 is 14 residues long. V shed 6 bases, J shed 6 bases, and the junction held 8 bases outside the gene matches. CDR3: CASRSATGGFEQYF. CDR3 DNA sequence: TGTGCCAGTAGGAGCGCGACAGGGGGCTTCGAGCAGTACTTC.

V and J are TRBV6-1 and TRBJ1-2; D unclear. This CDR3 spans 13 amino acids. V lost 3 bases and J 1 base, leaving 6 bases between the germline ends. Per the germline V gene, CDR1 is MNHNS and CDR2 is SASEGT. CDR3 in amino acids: CASSERINYGYTF. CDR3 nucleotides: TGTGCCAGCAGTGAGAGGATTAACTATGGCTACACCTTC.

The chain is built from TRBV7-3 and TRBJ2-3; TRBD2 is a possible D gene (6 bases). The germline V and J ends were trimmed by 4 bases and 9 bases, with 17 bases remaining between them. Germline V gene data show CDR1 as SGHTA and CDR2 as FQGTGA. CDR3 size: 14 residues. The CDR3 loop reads CASSSGLNVGTQYF. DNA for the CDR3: TGTGCCAGCAGCTCCGGACTAAACGTCGGGACGCAGTATTTT.

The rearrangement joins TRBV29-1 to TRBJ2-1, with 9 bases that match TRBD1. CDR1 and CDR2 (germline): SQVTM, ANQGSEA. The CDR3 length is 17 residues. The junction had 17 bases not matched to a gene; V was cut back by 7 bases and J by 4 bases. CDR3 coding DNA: TGCAGCGCCCTGGACCCCGGTGGACAGGGGACATACAATGAGCAGTTCTTC. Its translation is CSALDPGGQGTYNEQFF.

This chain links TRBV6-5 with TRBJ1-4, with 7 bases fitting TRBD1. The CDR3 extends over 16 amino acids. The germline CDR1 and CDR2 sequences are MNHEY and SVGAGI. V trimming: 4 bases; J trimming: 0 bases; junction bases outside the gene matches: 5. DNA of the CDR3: TGTGCCAGCAGTTCGAGGGGGCCCTCAACTAATGAAAAACTGTTTTTT. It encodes CASSSRGPSTNEKLFF.

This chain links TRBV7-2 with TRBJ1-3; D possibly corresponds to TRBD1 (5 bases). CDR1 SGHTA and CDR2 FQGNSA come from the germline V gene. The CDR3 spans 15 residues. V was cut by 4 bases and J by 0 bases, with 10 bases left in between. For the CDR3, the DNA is TGTGCCAGCAGCTCGGGACGTTACTCTGGAAACACCATATATTTT. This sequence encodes CASSSGRYSGNTIYF. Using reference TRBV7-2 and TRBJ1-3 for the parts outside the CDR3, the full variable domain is GAGVSQSPSNKVTEKGKDVELRCDPISGHTALYWYRQSLGQGLEFLIYFQGNSAPDKSGLPSDRFSAERTGGSVSTLTIQRTQQEDSAVYLCASSSGRYSGNTIYFGEGSWLTVV.

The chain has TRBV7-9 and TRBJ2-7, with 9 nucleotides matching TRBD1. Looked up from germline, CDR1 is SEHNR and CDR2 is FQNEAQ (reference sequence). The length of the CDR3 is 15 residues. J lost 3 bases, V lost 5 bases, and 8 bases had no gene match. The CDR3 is CASSPRGTGNYEQYF. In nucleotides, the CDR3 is TGTGCCAGCAGCCCAAGGGGGACAGGGAACTACGAGCAGTACTTC.

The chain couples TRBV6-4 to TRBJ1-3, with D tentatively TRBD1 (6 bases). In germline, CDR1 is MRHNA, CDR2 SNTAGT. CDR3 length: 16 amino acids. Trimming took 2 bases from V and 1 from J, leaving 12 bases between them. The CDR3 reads CASSDPPTGSGNTIYF. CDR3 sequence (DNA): TGTGCCAGCAGTGACCCCCCCACAGGGTCTGGAAACACCATATATTTT.

The CDR3 here is CASSRKAGSNQPQHF. The CDR3 DNA sequence: TGTGCCAGCAGTCGTAAGGCAGGAAGCAATCAGCCCCAGCATTTT. The chain combines TRBV6-5 with TRBJ1-5; no firm D call. Germline V CDR1 and CDR2: MNHEY, SVGAGI. The length of the CDR3 is 15 residues. The V end was cut by 5 bases, the J end by 1 base, with 12 bases between.

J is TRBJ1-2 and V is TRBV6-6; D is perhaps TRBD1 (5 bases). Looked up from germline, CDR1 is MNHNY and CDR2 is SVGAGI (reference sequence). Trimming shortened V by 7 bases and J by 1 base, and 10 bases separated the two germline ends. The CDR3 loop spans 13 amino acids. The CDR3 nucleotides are TGTGCCAGCATTGACAGCCTTAACTATGGCTACACCTTC. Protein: CASIDSLNYGYTF.

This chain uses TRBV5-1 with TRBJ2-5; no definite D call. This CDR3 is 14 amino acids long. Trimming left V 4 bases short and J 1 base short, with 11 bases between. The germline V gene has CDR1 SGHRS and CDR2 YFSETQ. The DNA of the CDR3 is TGCGCCAGCAGCGTTCTCGATCTCCAAGAGACCCAGTACTTC. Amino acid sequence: CASSVLDLQETQYF. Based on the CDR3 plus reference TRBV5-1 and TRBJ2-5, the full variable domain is KAGVTQTPRYLIKTRGQQVTLSCSPISGHRSVSWYQQTPGQGLQFLFEYFSETQRNKGNFPGRFSGRQFSNSRSEMNVSTLELGDSALYLCASSVLDLQETQYFGPGTRLLVL.

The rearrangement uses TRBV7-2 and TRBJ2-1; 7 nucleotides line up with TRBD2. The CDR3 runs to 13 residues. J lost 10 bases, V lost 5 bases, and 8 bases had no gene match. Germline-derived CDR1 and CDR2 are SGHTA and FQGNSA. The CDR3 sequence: CASSPRDYVEQFF. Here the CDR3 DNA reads TGTGCCAGCAGCCCCCGGGACTACGTAGAGCAGTTCTTC. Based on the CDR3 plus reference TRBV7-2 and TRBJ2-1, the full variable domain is GAGVSQSPSNKVTEKGKDVELRCDPISGHTALYWYRQSLGQGLEFLIYFQGNSAPDKSGLPSDRFSAERTGGSVSTLTIQRTQQEDSAVYLCASSPRDYVEQFFGPGTRLTVL.

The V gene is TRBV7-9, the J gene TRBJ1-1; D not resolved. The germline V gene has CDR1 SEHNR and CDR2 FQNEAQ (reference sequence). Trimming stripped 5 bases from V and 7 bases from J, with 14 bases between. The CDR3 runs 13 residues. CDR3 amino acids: CASSQGRGLEAFF. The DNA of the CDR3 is TGTGCCAGCAGCCAAGGACGGGGTCTTGAAGCTTTCTTT.

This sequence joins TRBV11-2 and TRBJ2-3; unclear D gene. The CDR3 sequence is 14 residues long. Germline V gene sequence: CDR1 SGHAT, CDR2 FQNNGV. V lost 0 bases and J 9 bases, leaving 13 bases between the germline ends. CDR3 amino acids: CASSLDQLMMTQYF. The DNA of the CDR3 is TGTGCCAGCAGCTTAGACCAACTGATGATGACGCAGTATTTT. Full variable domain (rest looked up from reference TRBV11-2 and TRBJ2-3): EAGVAQSPRYKIIEKRQSVAFWCNPISGHATLYWYQQILGQGPKLLIQFQNNGVVDDSQLPKDRFSAERLKGVDSTLKIQPAKLEDSAVYLCASSLDQLMMTQYFGPGTRLTVL.

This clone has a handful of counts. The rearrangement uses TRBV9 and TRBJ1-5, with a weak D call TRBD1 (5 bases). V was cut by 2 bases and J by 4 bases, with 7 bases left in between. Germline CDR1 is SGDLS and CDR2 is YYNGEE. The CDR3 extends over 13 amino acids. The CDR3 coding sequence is TGTGCCAGCAGCGTCAGGGAGAATCAGCCCCAGCATTTT. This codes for CASSVRENQPQHF.

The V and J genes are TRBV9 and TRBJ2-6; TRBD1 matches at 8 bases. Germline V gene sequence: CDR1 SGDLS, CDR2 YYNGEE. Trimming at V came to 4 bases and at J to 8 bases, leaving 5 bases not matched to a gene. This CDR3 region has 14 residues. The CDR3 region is CASSTRTGSNVLTF. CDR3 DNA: TGTGCCAGCAGCACCCGGACAGGGTCCAACGTCCTGACTTTC.

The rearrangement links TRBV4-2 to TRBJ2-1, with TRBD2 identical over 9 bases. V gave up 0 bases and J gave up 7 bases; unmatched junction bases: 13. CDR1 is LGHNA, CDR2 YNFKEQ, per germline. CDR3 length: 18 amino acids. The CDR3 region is CASSQESGLASWQNEQFF. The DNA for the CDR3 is TGTGCCAGCAGCCAAGAATCAGGACTAGCGAGCTGGCAGAATGAGCAGTTCTTC.

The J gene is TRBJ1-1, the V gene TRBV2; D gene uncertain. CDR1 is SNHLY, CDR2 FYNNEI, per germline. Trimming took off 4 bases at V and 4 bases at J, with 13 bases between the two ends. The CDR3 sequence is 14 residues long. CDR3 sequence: CASSALVRGTEAFF. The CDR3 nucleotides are TGTGCCAGCAGTGCGTTGGTTCGTGGCACTGAAGCTTTCTTT.